Detailed here is one T cell receptor (beta chain). The antigen it binds to is not known. Base qualities are not at hand, and no much larger clone is one base apart. V is cut back by 6 bases and J by 3 bases, with 5 bases in the junction unmatched. Its CDR3 holds 15 amino acids, cysteine through phenylalanine. Only the CDR3 part of the read is kept: 45 bases, read in frame from the first base. The germline V gene encodes CDR1 MNHEY and CDR2 SVGEGT. The sample belongs to a study of blood T cell repertoires in COVID-19 (dated by TCRdb to the early 2020s). As for the study more broadly: The collaborator samples originated in the United States, Italy and Spain and spanned the acute and convalescent phases of COVID-19. The material from the prospective study consisted of cDNA or gDNA derived from T cells, B-cell-depleted T cells, or PBMCs. Deeply sampled blood TCRbeta repertoires from subjects exposed to, actively infected with, or recovered from COVID-19 were included in the dataset. The repertoires were made available in a free public database intended to serve as a resource for research on the immune response to SARS-CoV-2. The samples were drawn from two sources: the first 160 participants of the ongoing ImmuneRACE study, and 1,200 or so subjects contributed by 6 global collaborators. Sample metadata almost always included a de-identified subject ID, COVID-19 status, age in years and sex. Where HLA class I and class II types were available, the types were taken from metadata supplied by the sample provider, not from assay-based typing.

What the work shows at the level of the full study, not this receptor alone: How much clinical and demographic metadata was included differed by source and by participant, and the metadata was provided uncurated.

The immunoSEQ Assay, a bias-controlled multiplex PCR, was used to amplify TCRbeta CDR3 regions from genomic DNA. In the original analysis: The number of nucleated cells in each sample was estimated from the amplification of reference gene primers within the assay. To quantify the absolute abundance of each unique TCRbeta CDR3 rearrangement, sequence reads were collapsed and filtered. For each sample, productive Simpson clonality was calculated as the square root of Simpson's diversity index over productive rearrangements. The source is immuneACCESS, and TCRdb retained only in-frame sequences with V and J called. Part of the clones is not carried over; for the studies checked, unresolved V genes explain less than half of this, and the remainder is unexplained. V, J and clone size are taken as reported in that table, and D and trimming were inferred from the DNA itself. A total of 140,000 or so clones appear in this sample, 80% of them only once. In total, the top ten clones hold approximately 3.4% of the sample.

A second Seattle source provided samples from volunteer blood donors who had recovered from COVID-19. Each collaborating institution followed its own protocols to collect whole blood in K2EDTA tubes. For TCRbeta analysis, collaborators shipped samples as frozen whole blood, isolated PBMCs, or DNA extracted from either of those sample types. What was sequenced was peripheral blood. This TCR derives from a man in his 70s who had recovered from COVID-19. The chain is assembled from TRBV6-2 or TRBV6-3 and TRBJ2-2; TRBD1 aligns with 9 central bases. The nucleotides are TGTGCCAGCAGCCCCGACAGGGGGTACACCGGGGAGCTGTTTTTT. Translated, it gives CASSPDRGYTGELFF.